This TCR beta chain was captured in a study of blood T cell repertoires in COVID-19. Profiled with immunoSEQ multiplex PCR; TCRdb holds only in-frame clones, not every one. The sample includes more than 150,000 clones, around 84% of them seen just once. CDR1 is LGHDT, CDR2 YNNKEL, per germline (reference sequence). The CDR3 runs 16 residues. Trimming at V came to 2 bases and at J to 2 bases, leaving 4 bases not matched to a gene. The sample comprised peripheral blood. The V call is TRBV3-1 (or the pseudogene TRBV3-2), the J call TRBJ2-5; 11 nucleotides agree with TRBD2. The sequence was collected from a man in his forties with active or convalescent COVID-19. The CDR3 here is CASSQLSGGAQETQYF. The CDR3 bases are TGTGCCAGCAGCCAACTTAGCGGGGGGGCGCAAGAGACCCAGTACTTC.